This T cell receptor (beta chain) comes out of a study of shared clonotypes between healthy human individuals. On the study more broadly: Researchers assigned three CD4 naive, three CD4 memory, two CD8 naive and one CD8 memory plate to each donor.

Naive-designated CD8 cells lacked CD45RO, were positively enriched for CCR7, and omitted terminally differentiated effector memory CD45RA+ cells. With respect to this clone: As yet, its antigen is unknown.

Study-wide points: Sampling involved blood alone; tissue repertoires likely differ. Clonotypes which were not shared had lower generation probabilities than clonotypes that all four donors shared. For sorted subsets, rarefaction showed incomplete sequencing despite large depth.

CDR3 size: 18 residues. CDR1 and CDR2 (germline): MRHNA, SNTAGT. J gave up 5 bases and V 2 bases, and 7 bases lay outside the gene matches. Produced via immunoSEQ multiplex PCR; TCRdb's table is partial and in-frame only. The data show about 2.2 million clones, with 93% seen just once and about 1.6% held by the top ten. This chain joins TRBV6-4 and TRBJ2-2, with TRBD2 matching over 14 bases. Sample: naive CD8+ T cells from PBMCs. The TCR was taken from a man between 18 and 29 years old in good health. Some clones in this sample may be carry-over from other donors' samples. The CDR3 DNA sequence: TGTGCCAGCAGTGACCTAGGGACTAGCGGGAGTGAAACCGGGGAGCTGTTTTTT. Residues: CASSDLGTSGSETGELFF.